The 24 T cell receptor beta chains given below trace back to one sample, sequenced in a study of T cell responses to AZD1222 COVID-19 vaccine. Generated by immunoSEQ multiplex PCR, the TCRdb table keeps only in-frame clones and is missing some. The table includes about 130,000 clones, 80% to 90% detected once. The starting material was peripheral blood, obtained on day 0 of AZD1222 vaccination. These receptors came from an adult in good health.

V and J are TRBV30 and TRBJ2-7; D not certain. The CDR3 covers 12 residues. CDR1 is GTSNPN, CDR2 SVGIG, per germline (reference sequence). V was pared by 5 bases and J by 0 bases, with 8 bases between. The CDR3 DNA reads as TGTGCCTGGGGTCCAAACTCCTACGAGCAGTACTTC. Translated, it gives CAWGPNSYEQYF.

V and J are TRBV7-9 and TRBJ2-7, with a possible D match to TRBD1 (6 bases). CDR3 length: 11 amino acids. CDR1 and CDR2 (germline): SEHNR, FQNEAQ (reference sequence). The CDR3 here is CASMGALEQYF. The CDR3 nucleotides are TGTGCATCGATGGGGGCCTTAGAGCAGTACTTC.

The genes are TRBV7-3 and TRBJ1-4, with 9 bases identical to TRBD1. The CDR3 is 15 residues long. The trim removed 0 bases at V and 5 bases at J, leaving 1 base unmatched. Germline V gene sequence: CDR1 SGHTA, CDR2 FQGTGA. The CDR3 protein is CASSLTGQGNEKLFF. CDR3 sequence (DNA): TGTGCCAGCAGCTTAACTGGACAGGGGAATGAAAAACTGTTTTTT.

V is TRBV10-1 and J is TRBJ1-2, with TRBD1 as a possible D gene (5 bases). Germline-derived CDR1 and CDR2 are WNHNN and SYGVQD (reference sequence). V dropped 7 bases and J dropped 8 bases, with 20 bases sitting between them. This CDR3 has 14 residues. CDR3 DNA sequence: TGCGCCAGCACCTCCCCCGGACACGAACTCGGCTACACCTTC. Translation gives CASTSPGHELGYTF.

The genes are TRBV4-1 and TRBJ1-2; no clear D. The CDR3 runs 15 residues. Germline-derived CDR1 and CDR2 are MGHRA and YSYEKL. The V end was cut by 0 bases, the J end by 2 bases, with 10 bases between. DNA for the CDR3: TGCGCCAGCAGCCAAGAAGTGCTGGGGAACTATGGCTACACCTTC. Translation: CASSQEVLGNYGYTF.

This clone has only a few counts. CDR3 in amino acids: CASSTIPRVARNQPQHF. In DNA form, the CDR3 reads TGTGCCAGCAGTACAATCCCAAGGGTGGCGCGCAATCAGCCCCAGCATTTT. The V call is TRBV7-2, the J call TRBJ1-5, with D hard to call. The CDR3 loop spans 17 amino acids. V lost 6 bases, J lost 2 bases, and 20 bases lay in between. Germline V gene sequence: CDR1 SGHTA, CDR2 FQGNSA.

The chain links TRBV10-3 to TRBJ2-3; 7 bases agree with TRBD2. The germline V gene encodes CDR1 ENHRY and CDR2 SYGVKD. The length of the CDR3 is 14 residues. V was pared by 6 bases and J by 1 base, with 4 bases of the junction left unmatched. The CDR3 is CAIRAGEGTDTQYF. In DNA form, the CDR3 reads TGTGCCATCAGGGCGGGAGAAGGCACAGATACGCAGTATTTT.

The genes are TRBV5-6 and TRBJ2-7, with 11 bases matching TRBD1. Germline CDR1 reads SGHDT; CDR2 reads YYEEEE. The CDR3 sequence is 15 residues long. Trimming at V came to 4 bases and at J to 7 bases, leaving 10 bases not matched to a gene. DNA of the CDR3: TGTGCCAGCAGCGCAACGGGACAGGGGGAAGATGAGCAGTACTTC. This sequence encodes CASSATGQGEDEQYF.

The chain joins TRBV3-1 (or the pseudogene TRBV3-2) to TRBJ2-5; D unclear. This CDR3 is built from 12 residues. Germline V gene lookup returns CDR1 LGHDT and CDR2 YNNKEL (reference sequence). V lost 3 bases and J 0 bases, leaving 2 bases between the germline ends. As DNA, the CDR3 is TGTGCCAGCAGCCAGTACCAAGAGACCCAGTACTTC. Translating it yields CASSQYQETQYF.

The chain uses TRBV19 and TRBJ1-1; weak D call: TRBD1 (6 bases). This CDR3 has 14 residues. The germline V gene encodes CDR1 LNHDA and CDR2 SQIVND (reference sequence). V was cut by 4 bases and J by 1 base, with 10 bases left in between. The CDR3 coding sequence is TGTGCCAGTAGTAAAAGGACAGAGAACACTGAAGCTTTCTTT. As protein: CASSKRTENTEAFF.

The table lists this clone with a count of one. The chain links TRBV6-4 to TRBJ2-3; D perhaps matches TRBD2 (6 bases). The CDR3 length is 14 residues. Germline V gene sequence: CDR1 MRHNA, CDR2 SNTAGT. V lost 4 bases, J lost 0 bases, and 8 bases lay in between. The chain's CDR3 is CASSAGTSTDTQYF. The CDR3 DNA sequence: TGTGCCAGCAGTGCCGGGACTAGCACAGATACGCAGTATTTT.

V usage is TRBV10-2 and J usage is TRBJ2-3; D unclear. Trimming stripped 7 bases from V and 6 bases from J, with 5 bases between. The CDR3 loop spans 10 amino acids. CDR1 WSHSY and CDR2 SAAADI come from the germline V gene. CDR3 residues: CASNVDTQYF. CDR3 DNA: TGCGCCAGCAATGTGGATACGCAGTATTTT.

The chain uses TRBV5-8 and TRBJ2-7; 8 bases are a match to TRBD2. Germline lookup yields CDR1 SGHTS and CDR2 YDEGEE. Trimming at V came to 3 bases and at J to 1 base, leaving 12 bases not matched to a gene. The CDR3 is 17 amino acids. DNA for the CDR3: TGTGCCAGCAGCTCGCGCCCGGAGGAGCGGGAGTCCTACGAGCAGTACTTC. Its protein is CASSSRPEERESYEQYF.

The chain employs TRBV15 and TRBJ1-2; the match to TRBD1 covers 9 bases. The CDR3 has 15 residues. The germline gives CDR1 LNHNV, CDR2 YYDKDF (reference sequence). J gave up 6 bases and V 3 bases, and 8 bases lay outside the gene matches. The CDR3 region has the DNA TGTGCCACCAGCAGGGACACAGGGGGCTTAAATGGCTACACCTTC. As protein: CATSRDTGGLNGYTF. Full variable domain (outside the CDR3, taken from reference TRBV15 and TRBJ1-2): DAMVIQNPRYQVTQFGKPVTLSCSQTLNHNVMYWYQQKSSQAPKLLFHYYDKDFNNEADTPDNFQSRRPNTSFCFLDIRSPGLGDTAMYLCATSRDTGGLNGYTFGSGTRLTVV.

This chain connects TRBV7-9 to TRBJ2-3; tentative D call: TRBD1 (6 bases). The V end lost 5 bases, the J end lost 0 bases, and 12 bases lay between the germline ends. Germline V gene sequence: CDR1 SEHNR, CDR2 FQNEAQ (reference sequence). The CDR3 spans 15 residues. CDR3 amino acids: CASSRLRGSTDTQYF. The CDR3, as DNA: TGTGCCAGCAGCCGACTCAGGGGTAGCACAGATACGCAGTATTTT.

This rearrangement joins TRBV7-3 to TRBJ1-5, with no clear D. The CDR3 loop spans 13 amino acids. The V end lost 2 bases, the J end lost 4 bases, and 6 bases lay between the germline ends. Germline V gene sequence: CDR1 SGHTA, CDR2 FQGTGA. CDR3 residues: CASSLQPNQPQHF. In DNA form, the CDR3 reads TGTGCCAGCAGCTTACAACCAAATCAGCCCCAGCATTTT.

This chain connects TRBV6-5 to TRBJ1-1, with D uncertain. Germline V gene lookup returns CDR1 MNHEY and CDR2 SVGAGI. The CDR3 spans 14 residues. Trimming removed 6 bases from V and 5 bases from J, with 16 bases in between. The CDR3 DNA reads TGTGCCAGCAGCGACCGCGGCAAAGGGACTGAAGCTTTCTTT. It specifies CASSDRGKGTEAFF.

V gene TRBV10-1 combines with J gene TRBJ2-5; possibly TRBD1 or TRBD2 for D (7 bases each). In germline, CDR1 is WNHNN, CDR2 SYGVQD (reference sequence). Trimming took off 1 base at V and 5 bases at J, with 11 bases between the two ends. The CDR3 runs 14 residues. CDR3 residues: CASSEFRGGETQYF. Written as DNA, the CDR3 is TGCGCCAGCAGTGAGTTCAGGGGGGGCGAGACCCAGTACTTC.

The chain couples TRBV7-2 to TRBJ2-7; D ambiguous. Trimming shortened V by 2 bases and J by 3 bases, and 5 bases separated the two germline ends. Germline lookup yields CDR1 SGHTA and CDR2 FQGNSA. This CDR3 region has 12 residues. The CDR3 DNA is TGTGCCAGCAGCTTATTGTACTACGAGCAGTACTTC. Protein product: CASSLLYYEQYF.

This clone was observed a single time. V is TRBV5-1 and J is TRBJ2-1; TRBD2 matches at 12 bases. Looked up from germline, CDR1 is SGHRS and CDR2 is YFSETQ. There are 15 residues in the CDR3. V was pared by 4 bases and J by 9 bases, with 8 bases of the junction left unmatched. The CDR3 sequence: CASSEVPGLAGEQFF. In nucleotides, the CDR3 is TGCGCCAGCAGCGAGGTGCCGGGACTAGCGGGTGAGCAGTTCTTC.

CDR3 nucleotides: TGCGCCAGCAGCTTGCAGGTTACTACCGGGGAGCTGTTTTTT. As protein: CASSLQVTTGELFF. The chain is built from TRBV5-1 and TRBJ2-2; no clear D gene. Germline assignment: CDR1 SGHRS and CDR2 YFSETQ. V shed 1 base and J shed 5 bases, with 9 bases lying between them. This CDR3 has 14 residues.

CDR3 DNA sequence: TGTGCCAGCAGACGTGGACAGATTCTACAAGAGACCCAGTACTTC. This translates into CASRRGQILQETQYF. This sequence joins TRBV6-5 and TRBJ2-5; tentative D call: TRBD1 (6 bases). Per the germline V gene, CDR1 is MNHEY and CDR2 is SVGAGI. The CDR3 has 15 residues. Trimming cost V 6 bases and J 2 bases, with 16 bases left between them.

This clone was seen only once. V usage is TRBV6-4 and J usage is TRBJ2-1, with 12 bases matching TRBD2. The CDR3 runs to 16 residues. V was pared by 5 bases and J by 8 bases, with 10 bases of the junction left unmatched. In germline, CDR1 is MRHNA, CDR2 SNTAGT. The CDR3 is CASSILAGGQLYEQFF. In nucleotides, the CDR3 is TGTGCCAGCAGTATACTAGCGGGAGGTCAGTTGTATGAGCAGTTCTTC.

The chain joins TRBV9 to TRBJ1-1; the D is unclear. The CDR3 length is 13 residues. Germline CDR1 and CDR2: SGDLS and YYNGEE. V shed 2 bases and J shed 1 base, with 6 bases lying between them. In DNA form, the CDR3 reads TGTGCCAGCAGCGTGGAGCGGAACACTGAAGCTTTCTTT. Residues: CASSVERNTEAFF.